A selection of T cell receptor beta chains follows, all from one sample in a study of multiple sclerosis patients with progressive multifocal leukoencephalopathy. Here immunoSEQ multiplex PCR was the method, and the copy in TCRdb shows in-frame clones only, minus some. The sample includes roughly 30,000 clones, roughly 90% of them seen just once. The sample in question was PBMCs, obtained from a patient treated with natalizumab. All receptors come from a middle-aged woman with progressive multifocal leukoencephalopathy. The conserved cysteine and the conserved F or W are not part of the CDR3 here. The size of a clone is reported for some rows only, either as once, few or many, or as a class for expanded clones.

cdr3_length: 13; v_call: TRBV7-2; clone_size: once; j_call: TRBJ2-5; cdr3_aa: ASSKQEVDEETQY
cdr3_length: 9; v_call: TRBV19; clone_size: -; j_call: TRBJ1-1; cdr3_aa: ASSIGPVAF
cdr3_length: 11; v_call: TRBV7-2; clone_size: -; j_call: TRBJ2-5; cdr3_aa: ASSRQGGETQY
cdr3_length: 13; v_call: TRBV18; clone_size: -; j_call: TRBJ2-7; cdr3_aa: ASSPTSGGINEQY
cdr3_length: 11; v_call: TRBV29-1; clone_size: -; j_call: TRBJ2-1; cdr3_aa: STLRTSGNEQF
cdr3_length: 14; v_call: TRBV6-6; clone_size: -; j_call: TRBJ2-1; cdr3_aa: ASTPRLAGLNNEQF
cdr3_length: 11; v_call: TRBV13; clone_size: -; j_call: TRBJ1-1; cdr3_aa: ASSLEDRRLAF
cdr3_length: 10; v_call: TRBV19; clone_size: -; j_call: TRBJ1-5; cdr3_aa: ASMRGNQPQH
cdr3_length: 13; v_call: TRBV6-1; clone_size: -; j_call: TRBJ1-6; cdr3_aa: ASSEGSSYNSPLH
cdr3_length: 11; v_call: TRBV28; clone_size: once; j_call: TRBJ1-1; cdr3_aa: ATLPPGNTEAF
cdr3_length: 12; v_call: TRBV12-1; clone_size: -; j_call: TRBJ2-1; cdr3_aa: ASSSGTTYNEQF
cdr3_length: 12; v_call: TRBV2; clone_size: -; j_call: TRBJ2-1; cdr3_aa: ASSGRRGPYEQF
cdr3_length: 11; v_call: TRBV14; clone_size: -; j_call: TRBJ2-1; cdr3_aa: ASSQILVNEQF
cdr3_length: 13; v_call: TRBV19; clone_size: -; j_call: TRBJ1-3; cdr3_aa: ASSIVATSGNTIY
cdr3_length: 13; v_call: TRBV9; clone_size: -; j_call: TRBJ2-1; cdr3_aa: ASSASGMGGYEQF
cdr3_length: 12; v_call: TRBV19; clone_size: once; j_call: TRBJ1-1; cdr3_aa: ASSISGVNTEAF
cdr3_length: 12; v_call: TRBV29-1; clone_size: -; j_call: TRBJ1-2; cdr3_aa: SVEEGAGGYGYT
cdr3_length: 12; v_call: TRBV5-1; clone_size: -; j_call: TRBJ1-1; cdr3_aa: ASSLDRADTEAF
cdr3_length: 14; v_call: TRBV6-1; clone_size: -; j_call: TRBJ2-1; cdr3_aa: ASSEGARAPYNEQF
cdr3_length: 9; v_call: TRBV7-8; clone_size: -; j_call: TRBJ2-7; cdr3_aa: ASSRGGEQY
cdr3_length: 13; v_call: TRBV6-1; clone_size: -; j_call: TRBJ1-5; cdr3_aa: ASQDRGYSNQPQH
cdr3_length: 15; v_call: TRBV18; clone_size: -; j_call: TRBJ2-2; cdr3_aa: ASSLFGTGSNTGELF
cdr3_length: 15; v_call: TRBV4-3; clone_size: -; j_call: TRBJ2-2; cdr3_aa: ASSQEIMGTRSGELF
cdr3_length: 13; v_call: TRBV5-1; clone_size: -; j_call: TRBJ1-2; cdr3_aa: AGSLRTAGNYGYT
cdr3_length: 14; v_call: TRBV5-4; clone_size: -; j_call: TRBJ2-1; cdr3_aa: ASSSYRGENRNEQF
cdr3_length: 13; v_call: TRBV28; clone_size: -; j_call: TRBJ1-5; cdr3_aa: AIQFRGTGIQPQH
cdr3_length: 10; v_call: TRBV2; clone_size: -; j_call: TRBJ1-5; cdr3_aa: ASSRGRWTQH
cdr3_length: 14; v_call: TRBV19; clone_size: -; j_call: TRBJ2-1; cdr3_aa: ASSPQGLHRGNEQF
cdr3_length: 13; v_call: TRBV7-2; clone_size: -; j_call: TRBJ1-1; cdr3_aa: ASSVARGKNTEAF
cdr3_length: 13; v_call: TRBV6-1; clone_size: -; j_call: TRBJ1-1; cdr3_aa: ASSGTGGYDTEAF
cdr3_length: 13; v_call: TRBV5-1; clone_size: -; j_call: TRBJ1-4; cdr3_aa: ASSPGDRETEKLF
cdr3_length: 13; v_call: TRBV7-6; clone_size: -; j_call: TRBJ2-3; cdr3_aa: ASSLTPGGADTQY
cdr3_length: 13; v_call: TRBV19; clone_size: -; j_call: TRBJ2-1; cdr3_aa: ASSFGGLSYNEQF
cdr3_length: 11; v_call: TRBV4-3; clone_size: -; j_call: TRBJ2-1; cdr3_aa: ASSQVGGIEQF
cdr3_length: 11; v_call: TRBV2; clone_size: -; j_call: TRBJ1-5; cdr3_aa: ASSAGYNQPQH
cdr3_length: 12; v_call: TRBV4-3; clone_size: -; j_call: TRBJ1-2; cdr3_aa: ASSRTGVAYGYT
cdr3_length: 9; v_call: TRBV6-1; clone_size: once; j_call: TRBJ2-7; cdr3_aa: ASSGDYEQY
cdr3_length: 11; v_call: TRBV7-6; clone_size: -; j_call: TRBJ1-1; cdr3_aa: ASSPTRDTEAF
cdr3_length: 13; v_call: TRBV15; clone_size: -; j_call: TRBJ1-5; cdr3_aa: ATTRGGGRNQPQH
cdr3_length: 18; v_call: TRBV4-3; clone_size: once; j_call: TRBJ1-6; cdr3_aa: ASSQDPPDREVTYNSPLH
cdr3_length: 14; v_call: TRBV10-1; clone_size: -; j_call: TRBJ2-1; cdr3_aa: ASSESLRGGYNEQF
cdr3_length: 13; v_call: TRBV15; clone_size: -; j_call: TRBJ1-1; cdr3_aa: ATSRRDSVNTEAF
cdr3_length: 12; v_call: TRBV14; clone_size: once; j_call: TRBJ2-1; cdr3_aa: ASSRGSGLSEQF
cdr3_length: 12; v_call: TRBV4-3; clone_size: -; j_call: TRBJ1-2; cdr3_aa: ASSQVKQGHGYT
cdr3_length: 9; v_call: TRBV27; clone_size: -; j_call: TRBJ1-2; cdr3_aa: ANPLWPGYT
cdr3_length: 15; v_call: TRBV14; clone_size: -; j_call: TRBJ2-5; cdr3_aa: ASSQGTSSGRLETQY
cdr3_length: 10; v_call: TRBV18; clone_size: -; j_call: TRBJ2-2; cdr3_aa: ASSPVAGELF
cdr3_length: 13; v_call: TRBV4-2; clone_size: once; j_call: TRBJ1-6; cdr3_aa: ASSQDMALNSPLH
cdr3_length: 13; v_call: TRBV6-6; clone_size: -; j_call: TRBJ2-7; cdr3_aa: ASRQTSGSFHEQY
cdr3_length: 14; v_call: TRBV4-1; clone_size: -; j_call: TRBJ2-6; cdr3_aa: ASSQEPSSGANVLT
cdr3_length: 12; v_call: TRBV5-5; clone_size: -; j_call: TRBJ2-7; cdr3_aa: ASSFLTGAYEQY
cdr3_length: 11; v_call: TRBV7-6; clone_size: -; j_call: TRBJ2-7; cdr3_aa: ASSWGVTYEQY
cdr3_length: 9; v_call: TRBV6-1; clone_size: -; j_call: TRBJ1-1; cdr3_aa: ATVGVSEAF
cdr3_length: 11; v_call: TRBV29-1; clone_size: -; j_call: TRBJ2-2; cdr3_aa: SVESENTGELF
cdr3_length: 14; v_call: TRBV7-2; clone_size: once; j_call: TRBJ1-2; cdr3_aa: ASSLKTGGRVYGYT